These 5 T cell receptor beta chains were all obtained from the same sample, sequenced in a study of cytomegalovirus exposure and HLA in healthy donors. Method: immunoSEQ multiplex PCR; TCRdb's copy keeps in-frame clones and lacks some. The data contain under 250,000 clones, about 89% of them singletons. The material sequenced was PBMCs. The receptors were gathered from a woman aged 18 to 35 in good health and CMV-seronegative.

The chain combines TRBV7-2 with TRBJ2-1; 9 positions match TRBD1. Trimming cost V 4 bases and J 8 bases; bases outside gene matches: 9. The CDR3 is 15 amino acids. Germline CDR1 SGHTA, CDR2 FQGNSA. The CDR3 protein is CASSSRTGDLYEQFF. Written as DNA, the CDR3 is TGTGCCAGCAGCTCTAGGACAGGGGATTTGTATGAGCAGTTCTTC.

The chain employs TRBV9 and TRBJ2-1, with D possibly matching TRBD1 (6 bases). This CDR3 is built from 15 residues. Germline V gives CDR1 SGDLS, CDR2 YYNGEE. V gave up 0 bases and J gave up 5 bases, with 12 bases separating them. CDR3 in amino acids: CASSVGGGLNNEQFF. The CDR3 DNA reads TGTGCCAGCAGCGTAGGTGGGGGCTTAAACAATGAGCAGTTCTTC.

The chain recombines TRBV27 with TRBJ2-1, with 9 bases fitting TRBD2. After removal of 6 bases from V and 0 bases from J, the junction contained 3 bases not matched to a gene. The CDR3 runs 15 residues. Germline values: CDR1 MNHEY, CDR2 SMNVEV (reference sequence). Written as DNA, the CDR3 is TGTGCCAGCAGCCTAGCGGGGAGCTCCTACAATGAGCAGTTCTTC. Translated, it gives CASSLAGSSYNEQFF.

The V call is TRBV11-2, the J call TRBJ2-7; D may be TRBD2 (7 bases). V was pared by 7 bases and J by 2 bases, with 18 bases between. CDR1 SGHAT and CDR2 FQNNGV come from the germline V gene. This CDR3 region has 15 residues. CDR3 amino acids: CASTLGGATAYEQYF. The CDR3 DNA sequence: TGTGCCAGCACCTTGGGGGGGGCCACGGCCTACGAGCAGTACTTC.

This chain uses TRBV27 with TRBJ1-2; D is undetermined. Germline lookup yields CDR1 MNHEY and CDR2 SMNVEV (reference sequence). Trimming shortened V by 7 bases and J by 1 base, and 16 bases separated the two germline ends. This CDR3 spans 15 amino acids. CDR3 nucleotides: TGTGCCAGCACTACTCGTGGAGGGATTAACTATGGCTACACCTTC. Translation gives CASTTRGGINYGYTF.